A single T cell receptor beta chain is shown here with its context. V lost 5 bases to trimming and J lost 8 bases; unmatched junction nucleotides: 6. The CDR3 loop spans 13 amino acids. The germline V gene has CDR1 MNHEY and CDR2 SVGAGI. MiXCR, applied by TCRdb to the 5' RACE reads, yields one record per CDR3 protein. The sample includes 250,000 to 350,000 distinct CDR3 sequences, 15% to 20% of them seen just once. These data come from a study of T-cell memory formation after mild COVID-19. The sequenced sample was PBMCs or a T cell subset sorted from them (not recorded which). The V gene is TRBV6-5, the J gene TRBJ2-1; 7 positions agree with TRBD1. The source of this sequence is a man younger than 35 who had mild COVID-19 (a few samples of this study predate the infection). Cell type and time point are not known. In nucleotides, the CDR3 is TGTGCCAGCAGTAACTACAGGGGCTATGAGCAGTTCTTC. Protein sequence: CASSNYRGYEQFF.